The clone carrying this T cell receptor (beta chain) was observed a single time. The source of the sample is a study of brain T cells in children with intractable seizures. Measured with immunoSEQ multiplex PCR; TCRdb has only the in-frame clones, and not every one. The sample has roughly 110,000 clones, 85% to 95% seen once; the top ten hold 3.8%. V trimming: 8 bases; J trimming: 2 bases; junction bases outside the gene matches: 4. The CDR3 length is 13 residues. The germline V gene encodes CDR1 SNHLY and CDR2 FYNNEI. The sequence was collected from a boy under two years old with hemimegalencephaly and intractable seizures. Sequencing used peripheral blood, obtained at surgery. V and J are TRBV2 and TRBJ2-7, with 9 bases matching TRBD1. DNA of the CDR3: TGTGCCAGCGACAGGGGGAGTCCCTACGAGCAGTACTTC. Its translation is CASDRGSPYEQYF.